Listed below are T cell receptor beta chains from one sample, sequenced in a study of shared clonotypes between healthy human individuals. Generated by immunoSEQ multiplex PCR, the TCRdb table keeps only in-frame clones and is missing some. The table shows millions of clones, with roughly 96% occurring only once. Sequencing input: naive CD4+ T cells sorted from blood. All receptors come from a man aged 18 to 30 in good health. Both conserved end residues are part of each CDR3. D genes are given only for firm matches. A clone size is listed for some rows: how often the clone was seen (once, few, many), or a class if it is expanded.

v_call: TRBV12-5; j_call: TRBJ2-7; d_call: NA; clone_size: NA; cdr3_aa: CASGPASSYEQYF; cdr3_nt: TGTGCTAGTGGGCCGGCGAGCTCCTACGAGCAGTACTTC
v_call: TRBV7-9; j_call: TRBJ1-1; d_call: NA; clone_size: NA; cdr3_aa: CASKGNTEAFF; cdr3_nt: TGTGCCAGCAAGGGCAACACTGAAGCTTTCTTT
v_call: TRBV6-6; j_call: TRBJ2-2; d_call: TRBD2; clone_size: NA; cdr3_aa: CASKRGNTGELFF; cdr3_nt: TGTGCCAGCAAGCGGGGAAACACCGGGGAGCTGTTTTTT
v_call: TRBV5-1; j_call: TRBJ2-7; d_call: NA; clone_size: once; cdr3_aa: CASSLDAGAIYEQYF; cdr3_nt: TGCGCCAGCAGCTTGGATGCAGGGGCAATTTACGAGCAGTACTTC
v_call: TRBV5-1; j_call: TRBJ2-4; d_call: NA; clone_size: NA; cdr3_aa: CASSLGQGSVAKNIQYF; cdr3_nt: TGCGCCAGCAGCTTGGGGCAGGGGAGTGTTGCCAAAAACATTCAGTACTTC
v_call: TRBV7-9; j_call: TRBJ2-6; d_call: TRBD2; clone_size: NA; cdr3_aa: CASSPPLAAGANVLTF; cdr3_nt: TGTGCCAGCAGCCCTCCACTAGCGGCTGGGGCCAACGTCCTGACTTTC
v_call: TRBV10-1; j_call: TRBJ2-5; d_call: NA; clone_size: NA; cdr3_aa: CASSGREETQYF; cdr3_nt: TGCGCCAGCAGTGGTCGGGAAGAGACCCAGTACTTC
v_call: TRBV10-1; j_call: TRBJ1-4; d_call: NA; clone_size: NA; cdr3_aa: CASEEKLFF; cdr3_nt: TGCGCCAGTGAAGAAAAACTGTTTTTT
v_call: TRBV7-2; j_call: TRBJ2-2; d_call: TRBD2; clone_size: NA; cdr3_aa: CASSLSGFPSGRGTGELFF; cdr3_nt: TGTGCCAGCAGCTTAAGTGGGTTCCCTAGCGGGAGAGGAACCGGGGAGCTGTTTTTT
v_call: TRBV29-1; j_call: TRBJ1-4; d_call: NA; clone_size: NA; cdr3_aa: CSVRSQINEKLFF; cdr3_nt: TGCAGCGTCAGGTCACAGATTAATGAAAAACTGTTTTTT
v_call: TRBV23-1; j_call: TRBJ2-1; d_call: NA; clone_size: once; cdr3_aa: CASSHPKGQGYNEQFF; cdr3_nt: TGCGCCAGCAGTCACCCTAAAGGGCAGGGCTACAATGAGCAGTTCTTC
v_call: TRBV7-9; j_call: TRBJ2-7; d_call: TRBD2; clone_size: NA; cdr3_aa: CASSRTSASYEQYF; cdr3_nt: TGTGCCAGCAGCCGGACTAGCGCGTCCTACGAGCAGTACTTC
v_call: TRBV11-2; j_call: TRBJ1-2; d_call: TRBD1; clone_size: NA; cdr3_aa: CASSLGTGVGGYTF; cdr3_nt: TGTGCCAGCAGCTTAGGCACAGGGGTCGGTGGCTACACCTTC
v_call: TRBV4-1; j_call: TRBJ2-5; d_call: TRBD2; clone_size: NA; cdr3_aa: CASSRLALETQYF; cdr3_nt: TGCGCCAGCAGCCGACTAGCGTTAGAGACCCAGTACTTC
v_call: TRBV6-5; j_call: TRBJ2-7; d_call: TRBD2; clone_size: NA; cdr3_aa: CASSRLAGGYEQYF; cdr3_nt: TGTGCCAGCAGTAGACTAGCGGGAGGCTACGAGCAGTACTTC
v_call: TRBV2; j_call: TRBJ1-6; d_call: NA; clone_size: NA; cdr3_aa: CASGAGLDSPLHF; cdr3_nt: TGTGCCTCCGGTGCAGGGTTGGATTCACCCCTCCACTTT
v_call: TRBV10-3; j_call: TRBJ1-1; d_call: NA; clone_size: NA; cdr3_aa: CAISETDLVAEAFF; cdr3_nt: TGTGCCATCAGTGAGACAGATCTGGTCGCTGAAGCTTTCTTT
v_call: TRBV10-3; j_call: TRBJ1-2; d_call: TRBD1; clone_size: NA; cdr3_aa: CAISVSRDRDYGYTF; cdr3_nt: TGTGCCATCAGTGTAAGCCGGGACAGGGACTATGGCTACACCTTC
v_call: TRBV18; j_call: TRBJ1-2; d_call: NA; clone_size: NA; cdr3_aa: CASSTGFNYGYTF; cdr3_nt: TGTGCCAGCTCAACCGGTTTTAACTATGGCTACACCTTC
v_call: TRBV19; j_call: TRBJ2-4; d_call: NA; clone_size: NA; cdr3_aa: CASKGGQNIQYF; cdr3_nt: TGTGCCAGTAAAGGGGGACAAAACATTCAGTACTTC
v_call: TRBV5-1; j_call: TRBJ2-7; d_call: TRBD1; clone_size: NA; cdr3_aa: CASSYMDRTYEQYF; cdr3_nt: TGCGCCAGCAGCTACATGGACAGGACCTACGAGCAGTACTTC
v_call: TRBV9; j_call: TRBJ1-1; d_call: NA; clone_size: NA; cdr3_aa: CASSVATGGRTEAFF; cdr3_nt: TGTGCCAGCAGCGTAGCTACGGGGGGCAGAACTGAAGCTTTCTTT
v_call: TRBV27; j_call: TRBJ1-5; d_call: NA; clone_size: NA; cdr3_aa: CASSLYGQPQHF; cdr3_nt: TGTGCCAGCAGTTTATACGGTCAGCCCCAGCATTTT
v_call: TRBV5-4; j_call: TRBJ2-2; d_call: TRBD2; clone_size: once; cdr3_aa: CASSSLGLAGTTGELFF; cdr3_nt: TGTGCCAGCAGCTCTCTAGGACTAGCGGGAACTACCGGGGAGCTGTTTTTT
v_call: TRBV6-1; j_call: TRBJ2-1; d_call: NA; clone_size: NA; cdr3_aa: CASSEGRGSYNEQFF; cdr3_nt: TGTGCCAGCAGTGAAGGGAGGGGCTCCTACAATGAGCAGTTCTTC
v_call: TRBV10-3; j_call: TRBJ1-4; d_call: NA; clone_size: NA; cdr3_aa: CAISRGRQEKLFF; cdr3_nt: TGTGCCATCAGCCGGGGGCGGCAAGAAAAACTGTTTTTT
v_call: TRBV7-9; j_call: TRBJ2-7; d_call: NA; clone_size: NA; cdr3_aa: CASSFRDIPTGHF; cdr3_nt: TGTGCCAGCAGCTTCCGGGACATTCCCACTGGCCACTTC
v_call: TRBV25-1; j_call: TRBJ1-1; d_call: NA; clone_size: NA; cdr3_aa: CASSGGLGAKNTEAFF; cdr3_nt: TGTGCCAGCAGTGGTGGGTTAGGGGCCAAGAACACTGAAGCTTTCTTT
v_call: TRBV6-6; j_call: TRBJ2-7; d_call: NA; clone_size: NA; cdr3_aa: CASKEDYEQYF; cdr3_nt: TGTGCCAGCAAAGAAGACTACGAGCAGTACTTC
v_call: TRBV18; j_call: TRBJ2-1; d_call: TRBD1; clone_size: NA; cdr3_aa: CASSPNAGGVGNEQFF; cdr3_nt: TGTGCCAGCTCACCGAATGCAGGGGGAGTCGGCAATGAGCAGTTCTTC
v_call: TRBV6-6; j_call: TRBJ2-4; d_call: TRBD1; clone_size: NA; cdr3_aa: CASSLEQGVKNIQYF; cdr3_nt: TGTGCCAGCAGTTTAGAACAGGGGGTCAAAAACATTCAGTACTTC
v_call: TRBV7-2; j_call: TRBJ1-3; d_call: NA; clone_size: NA; cdr3_aa: CASSSASGLSGNTIYF; cdr3_nt: TGTGCCAGCAGCTCTGCGTCAGGTCTCTCTGGAAACACCATATATTTT
v_call: TRBV30; j_call: TRBJ2-7; d_call: NA; clone_size: few; cdr3_aa: CAWGKGSYEQYF; cdr3_nt: TGTGCCTGGGGAAAGGGTTCCTACGAGCAGTACTTC
v_call: TRBV7-9; j_call: TRBJ2-7; d_call: NA; clone_size: NA; cdr3_aa: CASSLGLNYEQYF; cdr3_nt: TGTGCCAGCAGCTTAGGGCTGAACTACGAGCAGTACTTC
v_call: TRBV29-1; j_call: TRBJ2-3; d_call: NA; clone_size: NA; cdr3_aa: CSVDPYSTDTQYF; cdr3_nt: TGCAGCGTTGATCCTTATAGCACAGATACGCAGTATTTT
v_call: TRBV9; j_call: TRBJ2-3; d_call: NA; clone_size: NA; cdr3_aa: CASSLGLGRTDTQYF; cdr3_nt: TGTGCCAGCAGCTTGGGGTTGGGCCGCACAGATACGCAGTATTTT
v_call: TRBV4-3; j_call: TRBJ2-2; d_call: NA; clone_size: NA; cdr3_aa: CASSQEMLGSTTGELFF; cdr3_nt: TGCGCCAGCAGCCAAGAGATGCTGGGATCCACTACCGGGGAGCTGTTTTTT
v_call: TRBV4-1; j_call: TRBJ2-2; d_call: NA; clone_size: NA; cdr3_aa: CASSQGQGGTLNTGELFF; cdr3_nt: TGCGCCAGCAGCCAAGGTCAAGGAGGGACCTTGAACACCGGGGAGCTGTTTTTT
v_call: TRBV5-1; j_call: TRBJ1-4; d_call: NA; clone_size: NA; cdr3_aa: CASSLGMANEKLFF; cdr3_nt: TGCGCCAGCAGCTTGGGGATGGCTAATGAAAAACTGTTTTTT
v_call: TRBV6-1; j_call: TRBJ1-1; d_call: NA; clone_size: NA; cdr3_aa: CASSPRGDTEAFF; cdr3_nt: TGTGCCAGCAGCCCCCGCGGAGACACTGAAGCTTTCTTT
v_call: TRBV6-1; j_call: TRBJ1-1; d_call: NA; clone_size: NA; cdr3_aa: CASSELGRAPTEAFF; cdr3_nt: TGTGCCAGCAGTGAGCTTGGCAGGGCTCCCACTGAAGCTTTCTTT
v_call: TRBV7-2; j_call: TRBJ2-7; d_call: TRBD1; clone_size: once; cdr3_aa: CASSLPRTGAYEQYF; cdr3_nt: TGTGCCAGCAGCTTACCCAGGACAGGGGCCTACGAGCAGTACTTC
v_call: TRBV7-2; j_call: TRBJ1-1; d_call: TRBD1; clone_size: NA; cdr3_aa: CASSSGQPNTEAFF; cdr3_nt: TGTGCCAGCAGCTCGGGACAGCCGAACACTGAAGCTTTCTTT